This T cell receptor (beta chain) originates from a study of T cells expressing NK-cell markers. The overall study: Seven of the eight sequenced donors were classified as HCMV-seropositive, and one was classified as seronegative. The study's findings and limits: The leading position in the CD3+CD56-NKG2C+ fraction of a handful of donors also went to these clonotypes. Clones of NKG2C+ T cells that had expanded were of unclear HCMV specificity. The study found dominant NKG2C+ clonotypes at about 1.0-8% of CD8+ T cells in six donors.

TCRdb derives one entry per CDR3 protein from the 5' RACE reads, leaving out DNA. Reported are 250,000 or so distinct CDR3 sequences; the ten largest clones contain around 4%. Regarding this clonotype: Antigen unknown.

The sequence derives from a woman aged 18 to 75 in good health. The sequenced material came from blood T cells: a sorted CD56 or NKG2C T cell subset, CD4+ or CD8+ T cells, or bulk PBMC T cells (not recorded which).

CDR3 residues: CSVVAGGTGELFF. The V gene is TRBV29-1, the J gene TRBJ2-2; with no DNA, the TCRdb D assignment of TRBD1 cannot be verified. The CDR3 has 13 amino acids. CDR1 is SQVTM and CDR2 is ANQGSEA in the germline V gene.